This T cell receptor (beta chain) was documented in a study of Graves' ophthalmopathy and Graves' hyperthyroidism. Overall study findings and caveats: Blood also harbored most expanded thyroid clonotypes above 0.001 frequency.

CDR1 is MNHNS and CDR2 is SASEGT in the germline V gene. Trimming removed 7 bases at V and 0 bases at J, with 12 bases between. The CDR3 contains 14 residues. RNA transcripts yielded amplified TCR beta CDR3 regions. First-round RT-PCR employed HTBI primers, with a second-round multiplex PCR after it. From the multiplex PCR reads, TCRdb called clonotypes with MiXCR, one entry per CDR3 protein. The sample lists about 380,000 distinct CDR3 sequences, 15% occurring once. For this clonotype: Antigen specificity is unknown.

The sample was peripheral blood. This clonotype was obtained from a woman aged 18-35 years with stable Graves' hyperthyroidism. V usage is TRBV6-1 and J usage is TRBJ2-5, with D perhaps matching TRBD2 (5 bases). The CDR3 nucleotides read TGTGCCAGCAAGAGGGAAAACAACCAAGAGACCCAGTACTTC. Residues: CASKRENNQETQYF.